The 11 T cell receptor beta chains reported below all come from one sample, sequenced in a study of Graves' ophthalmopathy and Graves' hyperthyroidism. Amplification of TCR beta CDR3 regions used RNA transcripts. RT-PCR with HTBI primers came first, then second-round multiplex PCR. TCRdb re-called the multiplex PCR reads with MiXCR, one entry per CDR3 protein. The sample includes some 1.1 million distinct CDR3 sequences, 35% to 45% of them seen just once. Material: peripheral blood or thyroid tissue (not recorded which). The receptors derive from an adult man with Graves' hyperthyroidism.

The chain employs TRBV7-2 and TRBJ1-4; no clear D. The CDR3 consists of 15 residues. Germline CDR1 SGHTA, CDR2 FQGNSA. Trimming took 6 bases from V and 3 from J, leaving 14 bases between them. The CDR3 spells CASSRSGLANEKLFF. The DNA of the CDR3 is TGTGCCAGCAGTAGATCGGGCCTGGCTAATGAAAAACTGTTTTTT.

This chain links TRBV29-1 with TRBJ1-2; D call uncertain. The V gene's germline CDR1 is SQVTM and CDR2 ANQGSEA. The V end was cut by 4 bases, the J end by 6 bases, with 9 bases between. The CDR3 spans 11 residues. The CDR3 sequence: CSVVGRDGYTF. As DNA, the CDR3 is TGCAGCGTTGTCGGGAGGGATGGCTACACCTTC.

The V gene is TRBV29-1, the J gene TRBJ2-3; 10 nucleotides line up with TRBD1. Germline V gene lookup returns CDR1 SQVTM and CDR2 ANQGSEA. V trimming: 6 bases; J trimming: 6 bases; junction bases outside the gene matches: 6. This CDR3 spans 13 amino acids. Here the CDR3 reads CSVRQGAGDTQYF. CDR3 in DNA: TGCAGCGTCAGACAGGGGGCAGGGGATACGCAGTATTTT.

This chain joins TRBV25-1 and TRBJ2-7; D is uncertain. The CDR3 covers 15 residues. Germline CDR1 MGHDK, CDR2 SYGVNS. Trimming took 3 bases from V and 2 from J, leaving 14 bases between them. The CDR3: CASSDDLGSPYEQYF. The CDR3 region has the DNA TGTGCCAGCAGTGATGATCTGGGTTCGCCCTACGAGCAGTACTTC.

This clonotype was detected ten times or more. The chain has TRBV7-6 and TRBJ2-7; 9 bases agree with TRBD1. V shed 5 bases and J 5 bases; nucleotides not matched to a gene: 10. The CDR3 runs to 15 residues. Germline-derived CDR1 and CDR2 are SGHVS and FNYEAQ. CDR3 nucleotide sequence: TGTGCCAGCAGCGCAAGACAGGGGGTTGGGCACGAGCAGTACTTC. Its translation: CASSARQGVGHEQYF.

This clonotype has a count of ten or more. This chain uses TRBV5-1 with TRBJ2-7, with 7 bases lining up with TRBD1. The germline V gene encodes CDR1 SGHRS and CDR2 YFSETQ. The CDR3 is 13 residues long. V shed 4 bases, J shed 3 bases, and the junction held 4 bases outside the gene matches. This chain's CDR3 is CASSKGQNYEQYF. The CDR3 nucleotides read TGCGCCAGCAGCAAGGGACAGAACTACGAGCAGTACTTC. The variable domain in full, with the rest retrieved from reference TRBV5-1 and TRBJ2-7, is KAGVTQTPRYLIKTRGQQVTLSCSPISGHRSVSWYQQTPGQGLQFLFEYFSETQRNKGNFPGRFSGRQFSNSRSEMNVSTLELGDSALYLCASSKGQNYEQYFGPGTRLTVT.

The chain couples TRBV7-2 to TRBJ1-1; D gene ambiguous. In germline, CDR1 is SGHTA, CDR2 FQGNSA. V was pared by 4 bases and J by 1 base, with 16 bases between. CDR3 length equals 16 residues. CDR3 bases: TGTGCCAGCAGCTCCCGAGACCTGTGGTGGAACACTGAAGCTTTCTTT. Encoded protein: CASSSRDLWWNTEAFF.

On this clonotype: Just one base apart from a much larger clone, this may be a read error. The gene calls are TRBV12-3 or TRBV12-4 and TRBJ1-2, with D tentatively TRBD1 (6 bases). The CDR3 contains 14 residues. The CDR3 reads CAISAQGFGYGYTF. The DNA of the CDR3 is TGTGCCATCAGTGCACAGGGTTTCGGCTATGGCTACACCTTC.

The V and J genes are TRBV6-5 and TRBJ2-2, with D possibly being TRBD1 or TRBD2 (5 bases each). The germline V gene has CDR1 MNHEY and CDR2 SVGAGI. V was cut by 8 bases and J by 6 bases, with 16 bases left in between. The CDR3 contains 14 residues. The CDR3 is CASGHGTLAGELFF. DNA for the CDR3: TGTGCCAGCGGGCATGGGACCCTAGCCGGGGAGCTGTTTTTT.

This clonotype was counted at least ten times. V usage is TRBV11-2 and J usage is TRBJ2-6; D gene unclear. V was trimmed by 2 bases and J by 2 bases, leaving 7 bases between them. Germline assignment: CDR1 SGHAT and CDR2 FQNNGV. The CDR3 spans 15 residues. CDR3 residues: CASSLRLPGANVLTF. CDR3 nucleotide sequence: TGTGCCAGCAGCTTAAGACTGCCTGGGGCCAACGTCCTGACTTTC.

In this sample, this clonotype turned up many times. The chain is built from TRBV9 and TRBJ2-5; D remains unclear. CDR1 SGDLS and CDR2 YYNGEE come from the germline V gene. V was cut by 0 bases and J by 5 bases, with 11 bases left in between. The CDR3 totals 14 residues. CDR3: CASSVGPGQETQYF. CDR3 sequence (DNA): TGTGCCAGCAGCGTAGGTCCGGGTCAGGAGACCCAGTACTTC.